The clone carrying this T cell receptor beta chain appeared once. Its target is not known. These data are taken from a study of T-cell reconstitution after alpha-beta-depleted transplantation in children. The germline V and J ends were trimmed by 2 bases and 5 bases, with 18 bases remaining between them. CDR3 length: 16 residues. Germline CDR1 MNHNS, CDR2 SASEGT. The study's findings and limits: Several hundred expanded graft clones reportedly were the source of alpha-beta T cells about two months after transplant.

As it was prepared, the TCRbeta library received unique molecular identifiers. TCRdb processed the PCR reads anew with MiXCR; each CDR3 protein has one entry. The table has approximately 290,000 distinct CDR3 sequences, around 10% seen once. The specimen was peripheral blood, collected 180 days after TCRalphabeta/CD19-depleted stem cell transplant. The chain joins TRBV6-1 to TRBJ2-5; D perhaps matches TRBD2 (5 bases). This clonotype originated in a male patient aged 2 to 9 who had a stem cell transplant for chronic granulomatous disease, so the T cells may come from the graft donor. This CDR3 is CASSEWATRTGETQYF. DNA of the CDR3: TGTGCCAGCAGTGAATGGGCGACAAGGACGGGGGAGACCCAGTACTTC.